What follows are 4 T cell receptor beta chains derived from one specimen sequenced in a study of shared clonotypes between healthy human individuals. CD45RO negativity and positive selection for CCR7 defined naive CD8 cells, a population that excluded terminally differentiated effector memory CD45RA+ cells. Profiled with immunoSEQ multiplex PCR; TCRdb holds only in-frame clones, not every one. The data show 630,000 or so clones, roughly 98% seen once. The sequenced sample consisted of naive CD8+ T cells sorted from blood. Receptors originate from a man aged 25-45 years in good health.

The gene calls are TRBV5-5 and TRBJ2-1; D is ambiguous. Germline lookup yields CDR1 SGHKS and CDR2 YYEKEE (reference sequence). The CDR3 consists of 18 residues. Trimming stripped 0 bases from V and 3 bases from J, with 19 bases between. In DNA form, the CDR3 reads TGTGCCAGCAGCTTGGATAGCTTTGGGCTAACTCACTACAATGAGCAGTTCTTC. This encodes CASSLDSFGLTHYNEQFF.

This chain's CDR3 is CATSSLEGGPVADTQYF. CDR3 bases: TGTGCCACCAGCAGTCTTGAGGGCGGCCCTGTCGCAGATACGCAGTATTTT. The chain is built from TRBV15 and TRBJ2-3; TRBD2 is a possible D gene (5 bases). The V end lost 3 bases, the J end lost 4 bases, and 20 bases lay between the germline ends. This CDR3 comprises 17 residues. The germline gives CDR1 LNHNV, CDR2 YYDKDF (reference sequence). Complete variable domain (other parts from reference TRBV15 and TRBJ2-3): DAMVIQNPRYQVTQFGKPVTLSCSQTLNHNVMYWYQQKSSQAPKLLFHYYDKDFNNEADTPDNFQSRRPNTSFCFLDIRSPGLGDTAMYLCATSSLEGGPVADTQYFGPGTRLTVL.

The chain carries TRBV30 and TRBJ2-7; the D gene is possibly TRBD2 (6 bases). The CDR3 is 14 amino acids. The germline V gene encodes CDR1 GTSNPN and CDR2 SVGIG (reference sequence). Trimming took off 1 base at V and 1 base at J, with 11 bases between the two ends. CDR3 bases: TGTGCCTGGAGTGCTAGCGAACTTTCCTACGAGCAGTACTTC. Its protein product is CAWSASELSYEQYF.

The rearrangement uses TRBV7-2 and TRBJ2-7; 9 positions match TRBD1. The CDR3 covers 15 residues. Looked up from germline, CDR1 is SGHTA and CDR2 is FQGNSA. With V trimmed by 1 base and J by 3 bases, 4 bases remained unmatched. CDR3 amino acids: CASSLVGTGNYEQYF. Written as DNA, the CDR3 is TGTGCCAGCAGCTTAGTCGGGACAGGGAACTACGAGCAGTACTTC. Together with reference TRBV7-2 and TRBJ2-7, the CDR3 gives the full variable domain: GAGVSQSPSNKVTEKGKDVELRCDPISGHTALYWYRQSLGQGLEFLIYFQGNSAPDKSGLPSDRFSAERTGGSVSTLTIQRTQQEDSAVYLCASSLVGTGNYEQYFGPGTRLTVT.